This T cell receptor (beta chain) comes out of a study of blood T cell repertoires in COVID-19. For the study at large: Sources were T cells, B-cell-depleted T cells, or PBMCs; the material itself was cDNA or gDNA.

This CDR3 is 13 amino acids long. The V and J ends lost 9 bases and 4 bases respectively, with 13 bases between them. In germline, CDR1 is MDHEN, CDR2 SYDVKM. Method: immunoSEQ multiplex PCR; TCRdb's copy keeps in-frame clones and lacks some. Of roughly 380,000 clones listed, about 90% are singletons. Cohort 3 recovered donors had two negative PCRs, clearance, or symptom resolution. The genes are TRBV28 and TRBJ1-5; D possibly corresponds to TRBD1 (5 bases). The sequence came from a woman younger than 45 who had recovered from COVID-19. Sequenced: PBMCs or T cells enriched from blood (not recorded which). The CDR3 reads CASRGGWNQPQHF. CDR3 sequence (DNA): TGTGCCAGTAGGGGAGGGTGGAATCAGCCCCAGCATTTT.